This T cell receptor beta chain was documented in a study of cytomegalovirus exposure and HLA in healthy donors (dated by TCRdb to about 2017). In the study overall: According to a later analysis, one platform produced both the 110 or so validation repertoires and the approximately 600 repertoires of the first cohort. The study was designed to test whether signatures of past pathogen exposure could be identified by cataloging public T cell receptors. Along with the approximately 620-subject first cohort, a separate validation cohort of about 110 different subjects was used. To predict cytomegalovirus infection status, the study combined high-throughput TCR immunosequencing, statistical association of individual TCRs with disease status, and machine learning. Broader findings and caveats from the paper: Subsequent analysis determined that TCRs grouped into clusters in the first cohort also showed a tendency toward co-occurrence across the 90 to 150 validation repertoires, and approximately 94% of cluster scores exceeded 0. All 120 or so repertoires were used to score co-occurrence in the validation cohort in a later analysis, because that analysis had no HLA typing for the cohort. The authors suggested that the approach could potentially be extended to other disease states and immunological phenotypes. Most TCR sequences were seen in very few donors, while some public TCRs were found in many individuals. The study gave a list of some 150 TCR beta chains associated with cytomegalovirus. A few of the identified cytomegalovirus-associated TCR beta chains were confirmed in vitro to be specific for cytomegalovirus antigens. The classifier was reported to diagnose cytomegalovirus status with high specificity and sensitivity in both the original and validation cohorts.

Preparation of the library involved the immunoSEQ multiplex PCR assay. The authors' pipeline ran thus. A statistical classification framework was built to diagnose cytomegalovirus status from the catalog of TCR beta chain sequences. Imported from immuneACCESS, the table was reduced by TCRdb to in-frame sequences with V and J called. These copies leave out some clones; in studies compared against another copy, an unresolved V gene accounts for under half, and the cause of the remainder is not known. V and J calls and clone size are as listed in that table; D and trimming were resolved from the DNA. The sample yields about 170,000 clones; about 90% were counted once. The ten largest clones capture around 4.4% of the sample. Separate from the approximately 670-subject first cohort, the validation cohort of roughly 120 subjects was the group to which the donors belonged. Its CDR3 holds 15 amino acids, cysteine through phenylalanine. The entry retains the CDR3 DNA only, 45 bases that are in frame from base 1. The germline V gene specifies SGHRS as CDR1 and YFSETQ as CDR2. After removal of 2 bases from V and 4 bases from J, the junction retains 7 bases not matched to a gene.

Remarks on this clone: Its antigen remains undetermined. Base-call qualities are not available, and no considerably larger clone is one nucleotide away.

Sequenced: PBMCs. The V gene is TRBV5-1 and the J gene is TRBJ2-7; the junction holds 9 bases that match TRBD2. This TCR derives from a young man in good health and CMV-seropositive. CDR3 protein: CASSLEPGLAYEQYF. The sequenced DNA is TGCGCCAGCAGCTTAGAGCCGGGACTAGCTTACGAGCAGTACTTC.